The rows below give T cell receptor beta chains drawn from one sample of a study of cytomegalovirus exposure and HLA in healthy donors. Using immunoSEQ multiplex PCR, the repertoire was profiled, and TCRdb retains in-frame clones only, with some absent. The sample consists of roughly 150,000 clones, nearly 80% of them appearing once. Input material: PBMCs. The origin of the receptors is a male donor in good health and CMV-seronegative. The CDR3 runs from the conserved cysteine through the conserved F or W. Each record gives: CDR3 protein, CDR3 DNA, V gene, J gene, D gene, clone size. The D gene is left open where the match is weak. The listing skips clone size in some rows; elsewhere it reads once, few, many or a size class.

CASSLEQPEAFF	TGTGCCAGCAGCTTAGAACAGCCCGAAGCTTTCTTT	TRBV7-2	TRBJ1-1	NA	once
CASSQAPSGGTNEQFF	TGCGCCAGCAGCCAAGCCCCTAGCGGGGGCACGAATGAGCAGTTCTTC	TRBV4-1	TRBJ2-1	TRBD2	NA
CASRQSNQPQHF	TGTGCCAGCAGACAGTCCAATCAGCCCCAGCATTTT	TRBV28	TRBJ1-5	NA	NA
CASSPRTGTSTAGYTF	TGTGCCAGCAGTCCCCGGACCGGGACATCTACCGCCGGCTACACCTTC	TRBV2	TRBJ1-2	NA	NA
CASSLTALSSYEQYF	TGTGCCAGCAGCTTGACGGCACTAAGCTCCTACGAGCAGTACTTC	TRBV7-9	TRBJ2-7	NA	NA
CASSQAIGFQETQYF	TGTGCCAGCAGCCAAGCGATTGGCTTTCAAGAGACCCAGTACTTC	TRBV4-2	TRBJ2-5	NA	NA
CASSLARTSLNEQFF	TGTGCCAGCAGCTTAGCCCGAACTAGCCTCAATGAGCAGTTCTTC	TRBV7-8	TRBJ2-1	NA	few
CASSLTSASTDTQYF	TGTGCCAGCAGTTTGACTAGCGCAAGCACAGATACGCAGTATTTT	TRBV7-9	TRBJ2-3	TRBD2	few
CASSLQGAGFAETQYF	TGTGCCAGCAGCCTACAGGGGGCCGGTTTCGCGGAGACCCAGTACTTC	TRBV7-6	TRBJ2-5	TRBD1	once
CASSFTGTGDHEQYF	TGTGCCAGCAGTTTTACCGGGACAGGGGACCACGAGCAGTACTTC	TRBV6-6	TRBJ2-7	TRBD1	NA
CASSHTGTANTEAFF	TGTGCCAGCAGCCACACCGGGACAGCGAACACTGAAGCTTTCTTT	TRBV4-2	TRBJ1-1	TRBD1	NA
CASSVGAPGTGGPGANVLTF	TGTGCCAGCAGCGTAGGGGCGCCCGGGACAGGGGGTCCTGGGGCCAACGTCCTGACTTTC	TRBV9	TRBJ2-6	TRBD1	NA
CATSRGTGAIFTEAFF	TGTGCCACCAGCAGAGGTACAGGGGCCATCTTCACTGAAGCTTTCTTT	TRBV15	TRBJ1-1	TRBD1	NA
CSGGQGTDTQYF	TGCAGCGGAGGGCAGGGGACAGATACGCAGTATTTT	TRBV29-1	TRBJ2-3	NA	NA
CASSPRQGSNTGELFF	TGTGCCAGCAGCCCTCGACAGGGATCGAACACCGGGGAGCTGTTTTTT	TRBV7-2	TRBJ2-2	TRBD1	NA
CASSLTSNAGNRSPLHF	TGTGCCAGCAGCCTTACATCAAATGCGGGGAATAGGTCACCCCTCCACTTT	TRBV7-6	TRBJ1-6	NA	NA
CASSSQGRGYTF	TGTGCCAGCAGCTCACAGGGGAGGGGCTACACCTTC	TRBV5-6	TRBJ1-2	TRBD1	NA
CASSPNSGGYEQYF	TGTGCCAGCAGCCCCAACTCGGGGGGCTACGAGCAGTACTTC	TRBV7-3	TRBJ2-7	TRBD2	NA
CAISEAYRYYEQYF	TGTGCCATCAGTGAAGCATACAGGTACTACGAGCAGTACTTC	TRBV10-3	TRBJ2-7	NA	NA
CASSPGLSSYNEQFF	TGCGCCAGCAGTCCAGGGCTTAGCTCCTACAATGAGCAGTTCTTC	TRBV5-1	TRBJ2-1	NA	NA
CASSIDGDTKNIQYF	TGTGCCAGTAGTATAGACGGGGATACCAAAAACATTCAGTACTTC	TRBV19	TRBJ2-4	NA	NA
CSVLGHPGSYNEQFF	TGCAGCGTTCTCGGACACCCAGGCTCCTACAATGAGCAGTTCTTC	TRBV29-1	TRBJ2-1	NA	NA
CASSPSTGRDYNEQFF	TGTGCCAGCAGCCCTTCGACAGGGAGAGATTACAATGAGCAGTTCTTC	TRBV9	TRBJ2-1	TRBD1	NA
CASSLAGEGNTIYF	TGCGCCAGCAGCTTGGCAGGGGAAGGAAACACCATATATTTT	TRBV5-1	TRBJ1-3	NA	NA
CASGDRVGMNTEAFF	TGTGCCAGCGGGGACAGGGTAGGGATGAACACTGAAGCTTTCTTT	TRBV19	TRBJ1-1	TRBD1	few
CASSYSSRTSQYEQYF	TGTGCCAGCAGTTACTCGTCTCGGACTAGCCAATACGAGCAGTACTTC	TRBV6-5	TRBJ2-7	TRBD2	NA
CASSLRAGSLTDTQYF	TGTGCCAGCAGCTTACGAGCGGGGAGCTTGACAGATACGCAGTATTTT	TRBV7-2	TRBJ2-3	TRBD2	NA
CASSLSVGAVNQPQHF	TGTGCCAGCAGCCTCTCCGTGGGGGCAGTCAATCAGCCCCAGCATTTT	TRBV5-8	TRBJ1-5	NA	NA
CASSTQATGYGYTF	TGTGCCAGTAGTACCCAGGCTACTGGGTATGGCTACACCTTC	TRBV19	TRBJ1-2	NA	NA
CATSVAANTGELFF	TGTGCCACCAGCGTGGCCGCGAACACCGGGGAGCTGTTTTTT	TRBV19	TRBJ2-2	NA	NA
CASRTRALETTEAFF	TGTGCCAGCAGAACTAGGGCCCTCGAGACCACTGAAGCTTTCTTT	TRBV6-5	TRBJ1-1	NA	NA
CSSSPAGTLEAFF	TGTTCCAGCAGCCCAGCCGGGACATTGGAAGCTTTCTTT	TRBV7-9	TRBJ1-1	NA	NA